This TCR beta chain came from a study of blood T cell repertoires in COVID-19. The wider study: Specimens from acute and convalescent COVID-19 originated in the United States, Italy and Spain. From T cells, B-cell-depleted T cells, or PBMCs came the material, which was cDNA or gDNA.

Germline assignment: CDR1 MNHEY and CDR2 SVGAGI. V lost 7 bases, J lost 4 bases, and 10 bases lay in between. The CDR3 has 12 amino acids. This clone appeared a few times. As handled by the study authors: Amplification from reference gene primers served as the basis for estimated nucleated cell counts. Profiling relied on immunoSEQ multiplex PCR, and the TCRdb table lists in-frame clones only, not all of them. V, J and clone size are those of that table, while D and trimming were read from the DNA. The table lists about 250,000 clones, nearly 90% of them singletons. This chain connects TRBV6-5 to TRBJ1-2; D remains ambiguous. The receptor's source is a woman aged 40 to 49 who had recovered from COVID-19. The sample consisted of peripheral blood. CDR3 protein: CASTDHSYGYTF. In DNA, the CDR3 is TGTGCCAGCACCGATCACTCCTATGGCTACACCTTC.